This T cell receptor beta chain was recorded in a study of shared clonotypes between healthy human individuals. Study-level results: Richness estimates generally favored naive over memory subsets.

Authors' analysis steps: Because ImmunoSEQ provided only junction sequences with no quality scores, the filtering differed. Clones were read by immunoSEQ multiplex PCR, and TCRdb kept only the in-frame ones, dropping some. V, J and clone size reflect that table, while D and trimming were determined from the DNA. The sample lists approximately 710,000 clones, around 90% occurring once. Remarks on this clone: Antigen specificity is unknown. It may be a read error: a sequence one base away is much more abundant.

The sequencing sample was made of memory CD8+ T cells from PBMCs. The sample's subset: CD45RO+ cells pooled with CCR7-negative TemRA cells. The receptor comes from a man between 18 and 35 years old in good health. Some clones in this sample may be carry-over from other donors' samples.

CDR3 sequence (DNA): TGCGCCAGCGGCCAAGATCCCGGGGCTGGCTATGGCTACACCTTC. Protein sequence: CASGQDPGAGYGYTF. The J gene is TRBJ1-2, the V gene TRBV4-1; D is possibly TRBD1 (5 bases). There are 15 residues in the CDR3. Germline assignment: CDR1 MGHRA and CDR2 YSYEKL.